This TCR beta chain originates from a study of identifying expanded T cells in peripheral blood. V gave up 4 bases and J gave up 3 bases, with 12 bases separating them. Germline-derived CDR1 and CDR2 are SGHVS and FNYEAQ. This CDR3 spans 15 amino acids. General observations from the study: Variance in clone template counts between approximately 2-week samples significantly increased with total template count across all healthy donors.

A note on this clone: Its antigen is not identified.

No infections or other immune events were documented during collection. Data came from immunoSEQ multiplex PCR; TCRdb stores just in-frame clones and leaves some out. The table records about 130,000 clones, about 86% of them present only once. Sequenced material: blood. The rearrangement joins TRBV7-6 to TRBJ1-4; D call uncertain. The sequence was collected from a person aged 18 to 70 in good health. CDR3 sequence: CASSSNGRPNEKLFF. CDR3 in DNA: TGTGCCAGCAGCTCTAACGGCCGACCTAATGAAAAACTGTTTTTT.